This passage covers 19 T cell receptor beta chains from one sample sequenced in a study of blood T cell repertoires in COVID-19. Clones were read by immunoSEQ multiplex PCR, and TCRdb kept only the in-frame ones, dropping some. Here the sample spans approximately 330,000 clones, 80% to 90% being singletons. The sequenced sample was peripheral blood. These receptors all come from a man aged 25 to 40 with COVID-19, enrolled during active disease.

The gene calls are TRBV19 and TRBJ2-7, with TRBD1 identical over 10 bases. CDR3 length: 16 residues. The V gene end was trimmed by 1 base and the J gene end by 9 bases; junction bases not matched to a gene: 12. Germline values: CDR1 LNHDA, CDR2 SQIVND (reference sequence). The DNA for the CDR3 is TGTGCCAGTAGTATAGGGACCGGGACAGGGGAACTCCGGCAGTACTTC. It is translated as CASSIGTGTGELRQYF.

In this sample, this clone turned up once. V is TRBV11-2 and J is TRBJ2-7, with D tentatively TRBD1 (5 bases). V was cut by 7 bases and J by 2 bases, with 12 bases left in between. CDR1 and CDR2 (germline): SGHAT, FQNNGV. The CDR3 is 13 residues long. CDR3 nucleotides: TGTGCCAGCAAGAGCCAGGGTACCTACGAGCAGTACTTC. Amino acid sequence: CASKSQGTYEQYF.

The chain combines TRBV14 with TRBJ2-3, with TRBD1 matching over 8 bases. The CDR3 extends over 14 amino acids. The trim removed 4 bases at V and 5 bases at J, leaving 5 bases unmatched. CDR1 and CDR2 (germline): SGHDN, FVKESK. CDR3 nucleotide sequence: TGTGCCAGCAGCCTCTTAGACAGGGGAGATACGCAGTATTTT. It yields the protein CASSLLDRGDTQYF.

The V and J genes are TRBV14 and TRBJ2-3; TRBD2 agrees at 11 bases. The CDR3 is made up of 18 amino acids. Germline CDR1 SGHDN, CDR2 FVKESK. Trimming took 0 bases from V and 5 from J; bases not matched to a gene: 10. The CDR3 sequence is CASSQDTPSGGRKDTQYF. CDR3 sequence (DNA): TGTGCCAGCAGCCAAGATACCCCTAGCGGGGGGCGCAAAGATACGCAGTATTTT. The full variable domain, in which reference TRBV14 and TRBJ2-3 provide the parts outside the CDR3, is EAGVTQFPSHSVIEKGQTVTLRCDPISGHDNLYWYRRVMGKEIKFLLHFVKESKQDESGMPNNRFLAERTGGTYSTLKVQPAELEDSGVYFCASSQDTPSGGRKDTQYFGPGTRLTVL.

The V gene is TRBV5-8, the J gene TRBJ1-1; D is ambiguous. This CDR3 spans 15 amino acids. Germline-derived CDR1 and CDR2 are SGHTS and YDEGEE. Trimming took 2 bases from V and 7 from J, leaving 18 bases between them. CDR3 nucleotides: TGTGCCAGCAGCTTCCCGAATAGCTTAAAGCTTGAAGCTTTCTTT. Its protein product is CASSFPNSLKLEAFF.

The rearrangement joins TRBV5-1 to TRBJ2-7; D gene unclear. The germline V gene has CDR1 SGHRS and CDR2 YFSETQ. The CDR3 is 13 amino acids. With 0 bases removed from V and 4 bases from J, the gap between germline ends came to 8 bases. CDR3 coding DNA: TGCGCCAGCAGCTTGGCCCTAGGATACGAGCAGTACTTC. Its protein product is CASSLALGYEQYF.

The genes are TRBV9 and TRBJ1-1; D remains ambiguous. V lost 0 bases, J lost 4 bases, and 7 bases lay in between. The CDR3 sequence is 13 residues long. CDR1 and CDR2 from the germline V gene are SGDLS and YYNGEE. This chain's CDR3 is CASSVGAGTEAFF. In DNA, the CDR3 is TGTGCCAGCAGCGTAGGGGCAGGCACTGAAGCTTTCTTT.

In its sample, this clone was seen a few times. The V call is TRBV28, the J call TRBJ1-2; TRBD1 agrees at 9 bases. Germline-derived CDR1 and CDR2 are MDHEN and SYDVKM. CDR3 length: 14 amino acids. With 2 bases clipped from V and 4 bases from J, the junction kept 2 bases outside the gene matches. The CDR3, as DNA: TGTGCCAGCAGTTTAGGACAGGGGACCTATGGCTACACCTTC. Translating gives CASSLGQGTYGYTF.

A word on this clone: This sample also contains other DNA sequences that code for the same CDR3. The chain joins TRBV6-5 to TRBJ1-1; 8 bases map to TRBD1. Germline CDR1 and CDR2: MNHEY and SVGAGI. V shed 7 bases, J shed 6 bases, and the junction held 7 bases outside the gene matches. The CDR3 is made up of 13 amino acids. CDR3 nucleotides: TGTGCCAGCACAGGACAGGGCGGAGCTGAAGCTTTCTTT. Amino acids: CASTGQGGAEAFF.

The chain links TRBV15 to TRBJ1-2, with 7 nucleotides matching TRBD1. This CDR3 has 15 amino acids. V lost 0 bases and J lost 4; bases outside the gene matches: 5. CDR1 and CDR2 from the germline V gene are LNHNV and YYDKDF (reference sequence). The CDR3 reads CATSRDRGQFYGYTF. CDR3 DNA: TGTGCCACCAGCAGAGACAGGGGACAGTTCTATGGCTACACCTTC.

This chain connects TRBV7-6 to TRBJ2-1; 16 bases fit TRBD2. The CDR3 length is 19 residues. V shed 3 bases, J shed 9 bases, and the junction held 14 bases outside the gene matches. Germline V CDR1 and CDR2: SGHVS, FNYEAQ. The CDR3 sequence is CASSLLGLAGGLLGFEQFF. CDR3 bases: TGTGCCAGCAGCTTGCTGGGACTAGCGGGGGGGCTGTTGGGTTTTGAGCAGTTCTTC.

The chain uses TRBV24-1 and TRBJ2-2; 9 bases line up with TRBD1. CDR1 and CDR2 (germline): KGHDR, SFDVKD. J gave up 8 bases and V 5 bases, and 11 bases lay outside the gene matches. There are 16 residues in the CDR3. The CDR3 loop reads CATSGTGQGISGELFF. CDR3 sequence (DNA): TGTGCCACCAGTGGTACGGGACAGGGTATATCGGGGGAGCTGTTTTTT.

This clone occurred once. J is TRBJ1-2 and V is TRBV6-5, with D possibly being TRBD1 (5 bases). V lost 0 bases to trimming and J lost 4 bases, with 12 bases between them. The CDR3 totals 15 residues. Germline V gene data show CDR1 as MNHEY and CDR2 as SVGAGI. The CDR3 loop is CASSYSLRQGYGYTF. DNA for the CDR3: TGTGCCAGCAGTTACTCGCTGAGGCAGGGCTATGGCTACACCTTC.

This chain connects TRBV20-1 to TRBJ1-2; D not resolved. CDR3 size: 11 residues. The germline gives CDR1 DFQATT, CDR2 SNEGSKA (reference sequence). V was trimmed by 7 bases and J by 7 bases, leaving 13 bases between them. This CDR3 reads CSVLPAAGYTF. DNA of the CDR3: TGCAGTGTACTCCCCGCCGCTGGCTACACCTTC.

The chain uses TRBV7-2 and TRBJ2-2, with D possibly TRBD1 on 5 matching bases. The germline CDR1 and CDR2 sequences are SGHTA and FQGNSA. The CDR3 consists of 16 residues. Trimming shortened V by 1 base and J by 1 base, and 10 bases separated the two germline ends. CDR3 sequence reads: CASSLGRQGNTGELFF. CDR3 DNA sequence: TGTGCCAGCAGCTTAGGCCGGCAGGGGAACACCGGGGAGCTGTTTTTT.

The rearrangement joins TRBV7-8 to TRBJ2-3; possibly TRBD1 for D (6 bases). Trimming removed 3 bases from V and 3 bases from J, with 10 bases in between. The CDR3 is 14 residues long. Germline assignment: CDR1 SGHVS and CDR2 FQNEAQ. CDR3 sequence reads: CASSFARGTDTQYF. As DNA, the CDR3 is TGTGCCAGCAGCTTCGCCAGGGGAACAGATACGCAGTATTTT.

The sample holds a few counts of this clone. The chain uses TRBV6-4 and TRBJ1-1, with 12 positions matching TRBD1. With 3 bases clipped from V and 6 bases from J, the junction kept 8 bases outside the gene matches. Germline V gene lookup returns CDR1 MRHNA and CDR2 SNTAGT. There are 16 residues in the CDR3. The CDR3 region has the DNA TGTGCCAGCAGTGATTCACCCCGGGACAGGGGGCCTGAAGCTTTCTTT. Translated: CASSDSPRDRGPEAFF.

The V gene is TRBV30, the J gene TRBJ2-1; 11 bases line up with TRBD2. V lost 3 bases, J lost 4 bases, and 5 bases stayed unmatched. The CDR3 is 15 amino acids. Germline CDR1 is GTSNPN and CDR2 is SVGIG (reference sequence). CDR3 sequence: CAWRLAGDVYNEQFF. The DNA of the CDR3 is TGTGCCTGGAGACTAGCGGGAGATGTTTACAATGAGCAGTTCTTC.

The chain couples TRBV7-3 to TRBJ1-1; D is unclear. The CDR3 sequence is 15 residues long. V was cut by 0 bases and J by 2 bases, with 10 bases left in between. Germline lookup yields CDR1 SGHTA and CDR2 FQGTGA. The CDR3 reads CASSLTGRDNTEAFF. CDR3 nucleotide sequence: TGTGCCAGCAGCTTAACCGGGCGGGATAACACTGAAGCTTTCTTT.